A single T cell receptor (beta chain) is shown here with its context. Antigen specificity is unknown. This sample was taken from a study of graft-versus-host responses after intestinal transplantation. Across the study: Recipients had transplants, and these were multivisceral, liver-intestinal, or isolated intestinal. Every recipient had anti-thymocyte globulin induction and around three years of tacrolimus plus steroids.

Measured with immunoSEQ multiplex PCR; TCRdb has only the in-frame clones, and not every one. Of approximately 110,000 clones in the sample, more than 85% were seen once. The study's findings and limits: In recipient marrow, GvH clones were found, and some appeared first in ileum or blood. Maximum circulating GvH clone levels tracked with early post-transplant HvG decreases.

Trimming removed 4 bases from V and 6 bases from J; junction bases left unmatched: 10. This CDR3 is 16 amino acids long. CDR1 is SGHRS, CDR2 YFSETQ, per germline. The chain carries TRBV5-1 and TRBJ1-1; 12 positions match TRBD1. This receptor was taken from a human donor who was the organ donor for an intestinal transplant. This material consisted of unstimulated CD8+ T cells sorted from spleen or lymph node cells, taken before transplant. CDR3 sequence: CASSIGTGGALPEAFF. CDR3 DNA sequence: TGCGCCAGCAGCATCGGGACAGGGGGCGCCTTGCCTGAAGCTTTCTTT.